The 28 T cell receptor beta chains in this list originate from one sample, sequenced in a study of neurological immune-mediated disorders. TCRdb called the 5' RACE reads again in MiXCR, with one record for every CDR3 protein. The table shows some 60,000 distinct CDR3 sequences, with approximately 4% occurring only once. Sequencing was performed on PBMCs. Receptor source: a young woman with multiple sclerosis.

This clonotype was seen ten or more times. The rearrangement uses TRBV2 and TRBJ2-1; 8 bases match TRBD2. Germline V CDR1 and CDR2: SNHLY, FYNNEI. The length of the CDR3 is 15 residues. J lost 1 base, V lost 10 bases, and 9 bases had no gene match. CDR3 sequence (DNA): TGTGCCACCCGATCCGGGACTAGTTCCTACAATGAGCAGTTCTTC. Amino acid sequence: CATRSGTSSYNEQFF.

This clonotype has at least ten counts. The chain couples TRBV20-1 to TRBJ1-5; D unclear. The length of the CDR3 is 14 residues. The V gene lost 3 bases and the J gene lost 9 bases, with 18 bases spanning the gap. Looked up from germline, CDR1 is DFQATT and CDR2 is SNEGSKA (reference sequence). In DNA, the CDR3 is TGCAGTGCTAGTCCAGGCGGCCGGTTTGGGCCCCAGCATTTT. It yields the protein CSASPGGRFGPQHF.

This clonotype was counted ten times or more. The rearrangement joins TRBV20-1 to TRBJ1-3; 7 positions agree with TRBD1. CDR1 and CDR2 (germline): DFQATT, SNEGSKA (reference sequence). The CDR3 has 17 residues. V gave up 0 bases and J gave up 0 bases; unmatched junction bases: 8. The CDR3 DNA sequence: TGCAGTGCTAGAGATCGGAGACAGGGCCTCTCTGGAAACACCATATATTTT. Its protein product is CSARDRRQGLSGNTIYF.

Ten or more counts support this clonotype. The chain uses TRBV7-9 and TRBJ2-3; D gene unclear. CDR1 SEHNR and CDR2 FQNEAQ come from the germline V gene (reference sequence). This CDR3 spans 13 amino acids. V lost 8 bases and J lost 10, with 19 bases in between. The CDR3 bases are TGTGCCAGCTCCCCGCTAGGCGGTGTGGCGCAGTATTTT. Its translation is CASSPLGGVAQYF.

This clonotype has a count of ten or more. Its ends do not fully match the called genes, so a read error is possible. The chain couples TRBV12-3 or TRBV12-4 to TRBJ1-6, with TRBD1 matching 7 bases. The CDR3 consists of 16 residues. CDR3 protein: CASSPRDRAGDSPLNF. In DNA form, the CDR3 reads TGTGCCAGCAGTCCTCGCGACAGGGCGGGAGATTCACCCCTCAACTTT.

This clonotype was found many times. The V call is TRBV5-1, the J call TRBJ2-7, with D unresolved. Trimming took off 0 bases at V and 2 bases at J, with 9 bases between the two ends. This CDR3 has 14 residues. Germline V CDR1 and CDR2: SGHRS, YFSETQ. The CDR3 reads CASSLEMGTYEQYF. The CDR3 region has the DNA TGCGCCAGCAGCTTGGAGATGGGAACCTACGAGCAGTACTTC.

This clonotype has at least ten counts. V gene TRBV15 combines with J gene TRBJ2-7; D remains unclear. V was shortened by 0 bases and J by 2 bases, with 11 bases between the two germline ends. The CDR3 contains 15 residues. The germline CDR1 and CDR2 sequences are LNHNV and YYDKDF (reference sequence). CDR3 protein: CATSREMGQAYEQYF. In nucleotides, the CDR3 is TGTGCCACCAGCAGAGAGATGGGCCAGGCCTACGAGCAGTACTTC.

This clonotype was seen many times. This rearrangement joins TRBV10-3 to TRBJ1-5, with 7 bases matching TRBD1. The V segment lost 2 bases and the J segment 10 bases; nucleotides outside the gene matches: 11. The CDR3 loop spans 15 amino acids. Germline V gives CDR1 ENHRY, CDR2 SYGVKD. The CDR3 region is CAISEPSTGRQPQHF. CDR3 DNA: TGTGCCATCAGTGAGCCGTCGACAGGGAGGCAACCCCAGCATTTT.

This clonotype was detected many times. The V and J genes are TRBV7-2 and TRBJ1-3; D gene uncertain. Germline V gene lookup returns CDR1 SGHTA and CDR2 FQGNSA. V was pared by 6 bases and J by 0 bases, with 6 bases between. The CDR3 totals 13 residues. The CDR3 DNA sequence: TGTGCCAGCAGAAGAAGCTCTGGAAACACCATATATTTT. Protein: CASRRSSGNTIYF. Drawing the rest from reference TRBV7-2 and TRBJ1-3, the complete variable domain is GAGVSQSPSNKVTEKGKDVELRCDPISGHTALYWYRQSLGQGLEFLIYFQGNSAPDKSGLPSDRFSAERTGGSVSTLTIQRTQQEDSAVYLCASRRSSGNTIYFGEGSWLTVV.

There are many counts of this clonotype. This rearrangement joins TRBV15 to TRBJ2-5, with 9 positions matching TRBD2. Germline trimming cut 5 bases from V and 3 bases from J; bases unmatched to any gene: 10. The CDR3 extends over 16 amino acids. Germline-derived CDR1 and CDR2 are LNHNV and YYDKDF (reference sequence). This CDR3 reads CATSAGGLGHKETQYF. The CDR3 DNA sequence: TGTGCCACCAGCGCGGGGGGGCTCGGTCATAAAGAGACCCAGTACTTC.

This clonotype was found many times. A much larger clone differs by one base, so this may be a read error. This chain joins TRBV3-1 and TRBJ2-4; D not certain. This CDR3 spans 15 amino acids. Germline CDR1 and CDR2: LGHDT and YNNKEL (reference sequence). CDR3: CASSQEPTAKKIQYF. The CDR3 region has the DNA TGTGCCAGCAGCCAAGAACCGACCGCCAAAAAAATTCAGTACTTC.

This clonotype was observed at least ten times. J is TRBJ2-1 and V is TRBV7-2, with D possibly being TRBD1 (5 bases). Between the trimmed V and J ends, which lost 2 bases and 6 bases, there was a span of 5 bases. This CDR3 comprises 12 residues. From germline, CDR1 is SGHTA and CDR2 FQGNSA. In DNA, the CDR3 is TGTGCCAGCAGCTTACAGGGCAATGAGCAGTTCTTC. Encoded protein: CASSLQGNEQFF. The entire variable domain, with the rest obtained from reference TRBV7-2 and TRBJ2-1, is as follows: GAGVSQSPSNKVTEKGKDVELRCDPISGHTALYWYRQSLGQGLEFLIYFQGNSAPDKSGLPSDRFSAERTGGSVSTLTIQRTQQEDSAVYLCASSLQGNEQFFGPGTRLTVL.

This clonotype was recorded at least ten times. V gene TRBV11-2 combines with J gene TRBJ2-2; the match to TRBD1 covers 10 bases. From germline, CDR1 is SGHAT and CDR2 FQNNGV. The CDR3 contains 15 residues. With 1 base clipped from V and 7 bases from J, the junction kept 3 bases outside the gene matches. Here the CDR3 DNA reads TGTGCCAGCAGCTTAGTGGGACAGGGGCACGGGGAGCTGTTTTTT. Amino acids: CASSLVGQGHGELFF.

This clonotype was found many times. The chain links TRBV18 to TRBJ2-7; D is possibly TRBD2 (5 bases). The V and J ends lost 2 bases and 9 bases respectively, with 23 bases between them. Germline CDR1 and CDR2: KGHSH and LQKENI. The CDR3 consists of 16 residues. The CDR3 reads CASSPTTAREWIGQYF. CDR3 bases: TGTGCCAGCTCACCAACGACGGCAAGGGAGTGGATTGGGCAGTACTTC.

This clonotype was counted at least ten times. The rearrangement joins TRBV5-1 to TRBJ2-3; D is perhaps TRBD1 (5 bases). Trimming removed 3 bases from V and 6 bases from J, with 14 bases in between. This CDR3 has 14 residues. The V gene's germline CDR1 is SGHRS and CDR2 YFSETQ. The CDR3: CASSSRAPGDTQYF. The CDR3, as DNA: TGCGCCAGCAGCTCCCGGGCACCAGGGGATACGCAGTATTTT.

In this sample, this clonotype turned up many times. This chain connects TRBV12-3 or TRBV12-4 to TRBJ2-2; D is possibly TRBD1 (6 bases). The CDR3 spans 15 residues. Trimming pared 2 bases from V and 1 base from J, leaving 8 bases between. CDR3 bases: TGTGCCAGCAGTTTAATGGACAGGAACACCGGGGAGCTGTTTTTT. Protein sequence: CASSLMDRNTGELFF.

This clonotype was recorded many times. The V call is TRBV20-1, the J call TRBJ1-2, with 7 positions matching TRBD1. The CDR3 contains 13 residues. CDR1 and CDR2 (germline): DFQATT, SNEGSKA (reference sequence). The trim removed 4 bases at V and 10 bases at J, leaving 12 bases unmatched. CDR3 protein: CSAKRTGLQAYTF. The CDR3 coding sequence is TGCAGTGCTAAAAGGACAGGCCTACAAGCCTACACCTTC.

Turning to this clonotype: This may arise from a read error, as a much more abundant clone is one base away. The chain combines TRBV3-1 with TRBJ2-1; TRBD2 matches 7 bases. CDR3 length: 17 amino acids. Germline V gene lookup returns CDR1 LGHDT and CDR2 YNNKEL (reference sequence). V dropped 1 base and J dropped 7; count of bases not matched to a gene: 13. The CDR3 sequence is CASSQVFAGEPRNEQFF. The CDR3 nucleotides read TGTGCCAGCAGCCAAGTCTTTGCGGGAGAGCCCCGGAATGAGCAGTTCTTC.

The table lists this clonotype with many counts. CDR3 DNA sequence: TGTGCCAGCAGACTCCGGACTAGTAATGAGCAGTTCTTC. Translation gives CASRLRTSNEQFF. The chain has TRBV2 and TRBJ2-1; 7 bases agree with TRBD2. CDR1 SNHLY and CDR2 FYNNEI come from the germline V gene. The trim removed 6 bases at V and 7 bases at J, leaving 6 bases unmatched. This CDR3 has 13 amino acids.

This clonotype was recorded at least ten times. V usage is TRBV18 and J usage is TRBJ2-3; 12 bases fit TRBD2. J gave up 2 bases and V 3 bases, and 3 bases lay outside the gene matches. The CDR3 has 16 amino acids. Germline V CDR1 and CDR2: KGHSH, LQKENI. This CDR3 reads CASSPRTSGATDTQYF. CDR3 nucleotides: TGTGCCAGCTCACCTCGGACTAGCGGGGCCACAGATACGCAGTATTTT.

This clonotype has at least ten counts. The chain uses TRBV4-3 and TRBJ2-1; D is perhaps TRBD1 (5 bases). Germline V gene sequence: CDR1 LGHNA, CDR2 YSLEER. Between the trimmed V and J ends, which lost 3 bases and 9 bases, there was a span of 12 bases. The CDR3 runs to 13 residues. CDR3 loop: CASSQDPGFEQFF. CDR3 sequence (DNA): TGCGCCAGCAGCCAGGACCCAGGGTTTGAGCAGTTCTTC.

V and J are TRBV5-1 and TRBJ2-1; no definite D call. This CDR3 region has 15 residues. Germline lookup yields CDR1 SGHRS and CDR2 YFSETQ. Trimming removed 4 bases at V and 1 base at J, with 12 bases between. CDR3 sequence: CASSIHGPSYNEQFF. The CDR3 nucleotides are TGCGCCAGCAGCATCCATGGACCATCCTACAATGAGCAGTTCTTC.

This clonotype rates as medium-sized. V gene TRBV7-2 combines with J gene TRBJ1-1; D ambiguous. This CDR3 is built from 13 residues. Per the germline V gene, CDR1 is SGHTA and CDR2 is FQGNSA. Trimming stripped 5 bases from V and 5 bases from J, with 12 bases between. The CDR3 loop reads CASSDNPGTEAFF. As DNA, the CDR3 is TGTGCCAGCAGCGACAACCCGGGGACTGAAGCTTTCTTT.

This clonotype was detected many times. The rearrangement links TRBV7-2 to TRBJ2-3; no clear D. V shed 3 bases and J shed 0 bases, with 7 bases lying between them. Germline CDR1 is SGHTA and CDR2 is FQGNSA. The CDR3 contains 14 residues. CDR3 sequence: CASSFSRSTDTQYF. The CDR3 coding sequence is TGTGCCAGCAGCTTTTCGCGGAGCACAGATACGCAGTATTTT.

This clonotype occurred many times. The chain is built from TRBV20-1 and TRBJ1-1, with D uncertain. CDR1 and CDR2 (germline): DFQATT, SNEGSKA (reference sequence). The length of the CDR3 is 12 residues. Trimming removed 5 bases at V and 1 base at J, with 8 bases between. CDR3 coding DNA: TGCAGTGCTGTGTGGGGGAACACTGAAGCTTTCTTT. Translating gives CSAVWGNTEAFF.

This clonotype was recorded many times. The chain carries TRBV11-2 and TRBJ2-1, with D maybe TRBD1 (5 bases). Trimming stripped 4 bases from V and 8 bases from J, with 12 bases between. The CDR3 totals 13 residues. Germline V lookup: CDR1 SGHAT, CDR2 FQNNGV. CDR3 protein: CASSSRTQYEQFF. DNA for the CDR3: TGTGCCAGCAGCTCTCGGACACAGTATGAGCAGTTCTTC.

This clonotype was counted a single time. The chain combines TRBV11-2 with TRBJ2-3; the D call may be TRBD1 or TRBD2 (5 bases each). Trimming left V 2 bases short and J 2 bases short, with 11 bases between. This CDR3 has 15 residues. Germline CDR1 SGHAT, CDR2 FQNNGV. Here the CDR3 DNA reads TGTGCCAGCAGCTTATGGGACCCTACCACAGATACGCAGTATTTT. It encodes CASSLWDPTTDTQYF.

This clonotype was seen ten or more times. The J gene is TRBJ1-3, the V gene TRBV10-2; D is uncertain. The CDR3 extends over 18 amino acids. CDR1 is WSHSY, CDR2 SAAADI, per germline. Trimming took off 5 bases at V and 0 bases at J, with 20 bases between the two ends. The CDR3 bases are TGCGCCAGCAGTTCCTATCCGAACAGAGGACCCTCTGGAAACACCATATATTTT. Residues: CASSSYPNRGPSGNTIYF.